This T cell receptor beta chain originates from a study of vaccination effects on CD4 cells after COVID-19. Findings of the study overall: Both infection-induced and vaccine-induced clones contracted markedly at late post-vaccination timepoints. The study had few convalescent patients and no early post-infection timepoints.

With regard to this clone: Its specificity is unknown.

Clones were sequenced by immunoSEQ multiplex PCR, and TCRdb holds only the in-frame ones, with some missing. The sample shows around 26,000 clones, 73% of them seen only once. Germline loops: CDR1 SNHLY, CDR2 FYNNEI. The junction had 10 bases not matched to a gene; V was cut back by 5 bases and J by 0 bases. This CDR3 is built from 18 residues. At the end of over 8 days of culture, CD4+ T cells were isolated. Vaccinated participants had no history of SARS-CoV-2 infection and tested negative for nucleocapsid antibodies. The sequencing here drew on CD4+ T cells from PBMCs cultured without peptide, taken before COVID-19 vaccination. The source is a human donor who received a COVID-19 vaccine. The chain links TRBV2 to TRBJ2-6, with 7 nucleotides matching TRBD1. Written as DNA, the CDR3 is TGTGCCAGCAGTCGGTATGGGACAGTAATCTCTGGGGCCAACGTCCTGACTTTC. Amino acids: CASSRYGTVISGANVLTF.